These 14 T cell receptor beta chains share one sample of origin, sequenced in a study of T cells in localized non-small cell lung cancer. Libraries were prepared by immunoSEQ multiplex PCR; TCRdb keeps only in-frame clonotypes and omits some of them. The table shows under 40,000 clones, with around 90% occurring only once. The input for sequencing was peripheral blood mononuclear cells, taken before any cancer treatment. Receptors were obtained from a man aged 35 to 70 with stage III lung adenocarcinoma.

This chain's CDR3 is CASSLESSGGADEQFF. As DNA, the CDR3 is TGCGCCAGCAGCTTGGAATCTAGCGGGGGGGCGGATGAGCAGTTCTTC. This chain joins TRBV5-1 and TRBJ2-1; 12 bases are a match to TRBD2. V gave up 0 bases and J gave up 8 bases; unmatched junction bases: 6. The germline gives CDR1 SGHRS, CDR2 YFSETQ. CDR3 length: 16 residues. Supplemented by reference TRBV5-1 and TRBJ2-1, the full variable domain reads KAGVTQTPRYLIKTRGQQVTLSCSPISGHRSVSWYQQTPGQGLQFLFEYFSETQRNKGNFPGRFSGRQFSNSRSEMNVSTLELGDSALYLCASSLESSGGADEQFFGPGTRLTVL.

The chain couples TRBV7-6 to TRBJ2-2; 8 positions match TRBD1. J gave up 1 base and V 6 bases, and 4 bases lay outside the gene matches. Germline CDR1 SGHVS, CDR2 FNYEAQ. The CDR3 consists of 15 residues. CDR3 DNA: TGTGCCAGCAGATTTGGACAGGGGAACACCGGGGAGCTGTTTTTT. This gives the protein CASRFGQGNTGELFF.

This clone was detected only once. V usage is TRBV27 and J usage is TRBJ1-2, with TRBD1 matching over 11 bases. J was trimmed by 7 bases and V by 10 bases; bases with no gene match: 14. The V gene's germline CDR1 is MNHEY and CDR2 SMNVEV (reference sequence). This CDR3 has 15 amino acids. CDR3 in DNA: TGTGCCACCCGGCGGAATGGACAGGGGGCGGGTGGCTACACCTTC. Translated: CATRRNGQGAGGYTF.

This chain uses TRBV4-3 with TRBJ2-3; 9 bases agree with TRBD2. Germline CDR1 and CDR2: LGHNA and YSLEER. The CDR3 length is 17 residues. Trimming cost V 1 base and J 8 bases; bases outside gene matches: 13. The CDR3 DNA sequence: TGCGCCAGCAGCCAAGCGGTTAGCGGGGGCCCGGTTGGTACGCAGTATTTT. Encoded protein: CASSQAVSGGPVGTQYF.

V and J are TRBV6-5 and TRBJ2-7; D tentatively reads TRBD1 or TRBD2 (6 bases each). The CDR3 extends over 16 amino acids. Trimming left V 0 bases short and J 6 bases short, with 18 bases between. Per germline, CDR1 MNHEY and CDR2 SVGAGI. The DNA of the CDR3 is TGTGCCAGCAGTTACTCACAGGGAGGATTGAGAACCGAGCAGTACTTC. It translates to CASSYSQGGLRTEQYF.

The gene calls are TRBV18 and TRBJ2-3; no reliable D call. Trimming took 2 bases from V and 0 from J, leaving 3 bases between them. The CDR3 totals 13 residues. Germline CDR1 reads KGHSH; CDR2 reads LQKENI. CDR3: CASSPGSTDTQYF. As DNA, the CDR3 is TGTGCCAGCTCACCAGGAAGCACAGATACGCAGTATTTT.

The rearrangement joins TRBV6-5 to TRBJ2-1, with D tentatively TRBD1 (5 bases). V was pared by 5 bases and J by 9 bases, with 14 bases between. From germline, CDR1 is MNHEY and CDR2 SVGAGI. The CDR3 is 13 amino acids. The chain's CDR3 is CASSDGPRVEQFF. For the CDR3, the DNA is TGTGCCAGCAGTGACGGGCCCAGGGTTGAGCAGTTCTTC.

The chain combines TRBV19 with TRBJ2-1; TRBD1 aligns across 12 bases. Trimming removed 4 bases from V and 8 bases from J; junction bases left unmatched: 9. The CDR3 totals 16 residues. The V gene's germline CDR1 is LNHDA and CDR2 SQIVND (reference sequence). Here the CDR3 reads CASSTSGTGGPDEQFF. The CDR3 DNA follows: TGTGCCAGTAGTACGTCCGGGACAGGGGGCCCGGATGAGCAGTTCTTC. The whole variable domain, filled in from reference TRBV19 and TRBJ2-1, reads DGGITQSPKYLFRKEGQNVTLSCEQNLNHDAMYWYRQDPGQGLRLIYYSQIVNDFQKGDIAEGYSVSREKKESFPLTVTSAQKNPTAFYLCASSTSGTGGPDEQFFGPGTRLTVL.

This rearrangement joins TRBV12-5 to TRBJ2-3; 9 nucleotides match TRBD2. CDR1 is LGHNT, CDR2 FRNRAP, per germline. This CDR3 has 16 amino acids. The junction had 8 bases not matched to a gene; V was cut back by 5 bases and J by 2 bases. The CDR3 sequence is CASGAPIAGDTDTQYF. The CDR3 DNA reads as TGTGCTAGTGGTGCCCCGATAGCGGGGGACACAGATACGCAGTATTTT.

This chain joins TRBV19 and TRBJ2-2, with D tentatively TRBD1 (6 bases). Germline lookup yields CDR1 LNHDA and CDR2 SQIVND (reference sequence). The CDR3 runs to 16 residues. V shed 5 bases and J shed 0 bases, with 13 bases lying between them. Here the CDR3 reads CASSVPQGTNTGELFF. In DNA, the CDR3 is TGTGCCAGTAGTGTCCCACAGGGAACGAACACCGGGGAGCTGTTTTTT.

This clone has just a few counts. V is TRBV19 and J is TRBJ1-5; 9 bases map to TRBD1. This CDR3 has 16 residues. Germline V gene sequence: CDR1 LNHDA, CDR2 SQIVND (reference sequence). V lost 4 bases to trimming and J lost 1 base; unmatched junction nucleotides: 5. This CDR3 is CASSTWTGVSNQPQHF. The CDR3 DNA follows: TGTGCCAGTAGTACCTGGACAGGGGTAAGCAATCAGCCCCAGCATTTT.

The V and J genes are TRBV11-3 and TRBJ2-3; D gene unclear. The CDR3 loop spans 13 amino acids. V was clipped by 5 bases and J by 2 bases, with 8 bases between them. Germline V gives CDR1 SGHNT, CDR2 YENEEA. Written as DNA, the CDR3 is TGTGCCAGCAGCCCGCCCAACACAGATACGCAGTATTTT. Translated: CASSPPNTDTQYF.

The V gene is TRBV7-9, the J gene TRBJ1-5; 9 nucleotides align to TRBD1. This CDR3 contains 16 residues. The J segment lost 0 bases and the V segment lost 8 bases, leaving 8 bases of the junction unmatched. Germline V gives CDR1 SEHNR, CDR2 FQNEAQ (reference sequence). The CDR3, as DNA: TGTGCCAGCCAGGGACAGGGAATGAATAGCAATCAGCCCCAGCATTTT. The encoded protein is CASQGQGMNSNQPQHF. Supplemented by reference TRBV7-9 and TRBJ1-5, the full variable domain reads DTGVSQNPRHKITKRGQNVTFRCDPISEHNRLYWYRQTLGQGPEFLTYFQNEAQLEKSRLLSDRFSAERPKGSFSTLEIQRTEQGDSAMYLCASQGQGMNSNQPQHFGDGTRLSIL.

The CDR3 DNA is TGCAGCGTCCTGGATGGTTGGACTGAAGCTTTCTTT. Translating gives CSVLDGWTEAFF. The V and J genes are TRBV29-1 and TRBJ1-1; D unclear. V was clipped by 6 bases and J by 5 bases, with 13 bases between them. This CDR3 spans 12 amino acids. Looked up from germline, CDR1 is SQVTM and CDR2 is ANQGSEA. The variable domain in full, with the rest retrieved from reference TRBV29-1 and TRBJ1-1, is SAVISQKPSRDICQRGTSLTIQCQVDSQVTMMFWYRQQPGQSLTLIATANQGSEATYESGFVIDKFPISRPNLTFSTLTVSNMSPEDSSIYLCSVLDGWTEAFFGQGTRLTVV.